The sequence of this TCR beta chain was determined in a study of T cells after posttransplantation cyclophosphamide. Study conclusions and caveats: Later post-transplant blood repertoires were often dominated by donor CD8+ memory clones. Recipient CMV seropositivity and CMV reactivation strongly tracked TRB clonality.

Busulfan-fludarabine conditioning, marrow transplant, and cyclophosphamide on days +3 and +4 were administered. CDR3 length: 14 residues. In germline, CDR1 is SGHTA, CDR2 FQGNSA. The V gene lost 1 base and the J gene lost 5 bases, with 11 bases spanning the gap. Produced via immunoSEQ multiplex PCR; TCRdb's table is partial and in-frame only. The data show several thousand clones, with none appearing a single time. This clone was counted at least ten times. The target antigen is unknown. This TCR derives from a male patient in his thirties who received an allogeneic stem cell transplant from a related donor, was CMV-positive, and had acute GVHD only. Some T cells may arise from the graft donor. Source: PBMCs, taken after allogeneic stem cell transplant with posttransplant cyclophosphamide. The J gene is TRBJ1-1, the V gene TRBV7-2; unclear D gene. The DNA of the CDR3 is TGTGCCAGCAGCTTAGAAGTCCTCGGGACTGAAGCTTTCTTT. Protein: CASSLEVLGTEAFF.